This entry features one T cell receptor (beta chain) sequence. Seattle-derived patients entered the study during active infection and were followed longitudinally. This record belongs to a study of blood T cell repertoires in COVID-19. As processed by the authors: Nucleated cell number was recorded as an estimate derived from reference gene primer amplification. Using immunoSEQ multiplex PCR, the repertoire was profiled, and TCRdb retains in-frame clones only, with some absent. For V, J and clone size, that table is used; D and trimming come from the DNA. The profile shows some 180,000 clones, roughly 76% of them singletons. The CDR3 contains 14 residues. Germline-derived CDR1 and CDR2 are SGHVS and FQNEAQ. V shed 10 bases, J shed 6 bases, and the junction held 12 bases outside the gene matches.

V usage is TRBV7-8 and J usage is TRBJ1-1, with TRBD1 matching over 9 bases. The source is a woman in her thirties or forties with COVID-19, enrolled during active disease. Sequencing was performed on peripheral blood. This CDR3 reads CATSDGQGRSEAFF. In DNA, the CDR3 is TGTGCCACGAGTGATGGACAGGGGCGATCTGAAGCTTTCTTT.